This TCR beta chain was captured by sequencing in a study of OX40 agonist ivuxolimab in advanced cancers. About the full investigation: Ivuxolimab was an agonistic, fully human IgG2 monoclonal antibody directed against OX40 (CD134), a costimulatory receptor. Intravenous ivuxolimab was administered to patients every 2 weeks at six dose levels: 0.01, 0.1, 0.3, 1.5, 3 and 10 mg/kg. Of the approximately 50 dose-escalation patients, hepatocellular carcinoma was present in some 19, melanoma in around 15, renal cell carcinoma in 9 and head and neck cancer in 9. In the dose-escalation cohort, around four fifths of patients were male, and the mean age was around 65 years with a range of roughly 20 to 80. Prior anti-PD-1, anti-PD-L1 or anti-CTLA-4 therapy was permitted, and 40% of dose-escalation patients had received checkpoint inhibitors. Partial responses occurred in three dose-escalation patients: two with cutaneous melanoma and one with hepatocellular carcinoma. Peripheral TCRbeta sequencing was intended to test whether TCR sequence diversity was altered and clonal T-cell expansion was caused by ivuxolimab. The paper describes the monotherapy dose-escalation part (N of about 50 patients) of the phase I trial of ivuxolimab. On the study overall, not on this receptor specifically: After ivuxolimab, CD8+ T cells had more expanded clones than CD4+ T cells on average. In the 0.1-3.0 mg/kg groups, partial responders were among the patients with the lowest normalized peripheral clonal expansion, particularly in CD8+ T cells. Low levels of normalized T-cell clonal expansion were also shown by some nonresponding patients. At doses of 0.1 to 3.0 mg/kg, clonal expansion of both CD4+ and CD8+ T cells in blood was seen between baseline and week 6. Which antigens the clonally expanded peripheral T cells were specific for was not determined.

To sequence the TCRbeta CDR3 region, genomic DNA was isolated from the sorted cells. The immunoSEQ Assay was used for sequencing of TCRbeta CDR3 regions. The clones in this table, taken by TCRdb from immuneACCESS, are in-frame only. Not every clone is retained; where verified, under half of the shortfall comes from an unresolved V gene, and the cause of the rest is unknown. The sample profile shows under 60,000 clones; roughly 94% of them were found once. 10% to 15% of the sample goes to the ten largest clones. The trial excluded patients who had a history of autoimmune disease or were on systemic immunosuppression. Peripheral blood for TCR sequencing was collected from all dose cohorts at baseline, on cycle 4 day 1, and on cycle 7 day 1. The samples were taken from a phase I, first-in-human, multicenter, open-label dose-escalation trial of ivuxolimab. Adults with locally advanced or metastatic melanoma, renal cell carcinoma, hepatocellular carcinoma or head and neck squamous cell carcinoma were enrolled in the trial. Before TCR sequencing, CD4+ and CD8+ T cells were separately sorted from peripheral blood.

With regard to this clone: This receptor's antigen is unknown. Within one base of it there is no much larger clone, and no base qualities were kept.

The source was CD4+ or CD8+ T cells sorted from blood, collected in a trial of the OX40 agonist ivuxolimab. The sequence came from an adult with an advanced solid tumor such as melanoma, head and neck, liver or kidney cancer.

The CDR3 sequence is CASSYSNVGIGDTQYF. In nucleotides, the sequence is TGTGCCAGCAGTTACTCGAATGTCGGGATAGGGGATACGCAGTATTTT. The chain was built from TRBV6-5 and TRBJ2-3; TRBD2 could be the D gene, as 5 bases match. Relative to germline, V is 0 bases shorter and J is 6 bases shorter, with 16 bases between their ends. The germline V gene gives CDR1 as MNHEY and CDR2 as SVGAGI. From its cysteine to its phenylalanine, the CDR3 spans 16 amino acids. Left in the record is the CDR3 DNA by itself, 48 bases read in frame from the first base.